A single sample is the source of the 4 T cell receptor beta chains below, sequenced in a study of control samples from healthy donors and cancer patients. Clones were read by immunoSEQ multiplex PCR, and TCRdb kept only the in-frame ones, dropping some. The sample has tens of thousands of clones, about 80% seen once. The sequenced sample consisted of PBMCs. The receptors shown here come from a woman aged 50 to 60 with lung cancer.

The rearrangement uses TRBV4-3 and TRBJ2-2; 7 bases match TRBD2. The CDR3 has 14 amino acids. V trimming: 4 bases; J trimming: 1 base; junction bases outside the gene matches: 0. Germline lookup yields CDR1 LGHNA and CDR2 YSLEER. CDR3: CASSRGGNTGELFF. CDR3 DNA: TGCGCCAGCAGCCGCGGGGGGAACACCGGGGAGCTGTTTTTT.

The chain employs TRBV6-1 and TRBJ1-1, with no clear D. This CDR3 region has 12 residues. The V gene's germline CDR1 is MNHNS and CDR2 SASEGT. The V end was cut by 0 bases, the J end by 5 bases, with 4 bases between. For the CDR3, the DNA is TGTGCCAGCAGTGAAGCCCCGACTGAAGCTTTCTTT. It codes for CASSEAPTEAFF.

This rearrangement joins TRBV5-5 to TRBJ1-5, with D unresolved. The CDR3 consists of 15 residues. Germline V gene data show CDR1 as SGHKS and CDR2 as YYEKEE (reference sequence). V was pared by 2 bases and J by 0 bases, with 9 bases between. CDR3 protein: CASSLLLYSNQPQHF. DNA of the CDR3: TGTGCCAGCAGCTTATTATTATATAGCAATCAGCCCCAGCATTTT.

The genes are TRBV28 and TRBJ1-6; 8 nucleotides line up with TRBD1. Germline CDR1 reads MDHEN; CDR2 reads SYDVKM. Trimming removed 10 bases from V and 5 bases from J; junction bases left unmatched: 13. This CDR3 contains 16 residues. The CDR3: CAITTGGIGDNSPLHF. DNA of the CDR3: TGTGCCATCACTACAGGGGGTATAGGTGATAATTCACCCCTCCACTTT. The full variable domain, completed using reference TRBV28 and TRBJ1-6, is DVKVTQSSRYLVKRTGEKVFLECVQDMDHENMFWYRQDPGLGLRLIYFSYDVKMKEKGDIPEGYSVSREKKERFSLILESASTNQTSMYLCAITTGGIGDNSPLHFGNGTRLTVT.